A single sample is the source of the 22 T cell receptor beta chains below, sequenced in a study of cytomegalovirus exposure and HLA in healthy donors. The PCR was carried out with 60 Vbeta primers and 13 Jbeta primers. Repertoires were generated with immunoSEQ multiplex PCR, while TCRdb's copy carries only in-frame clones and drops some. In the table there are 200,000 or so clones, approximately 84% of which are singletons. The sequencing input was PBMCs. The receptor set was obtained from a boy aged 5-17 years in good health and CMV-seronegative.

The V and J genes are TRBV27 and TRBJ1-2, with TRBD1 identical over 9 bases. This CDR3 comprises 16 residues. After removal of 5 bases from V and 6 bases from J, the junction contained 13 bases not matched to a gene. In germline, CDR1 is MNHEY, CDR2 SMNVEV (reference sequence). The CDR3 DNA reads TGTGCCAGCAGTACCCGCCGGGACAGGGTGTTCCATGGCTACACCTTC. Encoded protein: CASSTRRDRVFHGYTF.

The chain recombines TRBV9 with TRBJ2-7, with TRBD2 identical over 7 bases. This CDR3 has 15 residues. Germline CDR1 is SGDLS and CDR2 is YYNGEE. Unmatched junction bases numbered 4, after V lost 0 bases and J lost 1 base. CDR3 coding DNA: TGTGCCAGCAGCGTAGTCCGCGGGAGTTCCTACGAGCAGTACTTC. Translated: CASSVVRGSSYEQYF.

V and J are TRBV4-3 and TRBJ1-1, with 7 bases fitting TRBD1. Losses at the gene ends were 5 bases for V and 0 bases for J; bases not matched to a gene: 3. Per the germline V gene, CDR1 is LGHNA and CDR2 is YSLEER. This CDR3 contains 14 residues. The CDR3 sequence is CASSSDRLNTEAFF. In DNA, the CDR3 is TGCGCCAGCAGCTCGGACAGGTTGAACACTGAAGCTTTCTTT.

This chain links TRBV19 with TRBJ2-1; D unresolved. The V end was cut by 9 bases, the J end by 3 bases, with 36 bases between. Germline loops: CDR1 LNHDA, CDR2 SQIVND (reference sequence). This CDR3 has 21 amino acids. This CDR3 reads CAREPAPAGSVLGTCYNEQFF. CDR3 DNA: TGTGCCAGAGAACCCGCCCCGGCAGGTTCCGTACTTGGTACTTGCTACAATGAGCAGTTCTTC.

The chain employs TRBV11-1 and TRBJ2-2; D not resolved. Trimming took 5 bases from V and 5 from J, leaving 15 bases between them. There are 15 residues in the CDR3. Germline assignment: CDR1 SGHAT and CDR2 FQDESV (reference sequence). CDR3 coding DNA: TGTGCCAGCAGCGACGCGGAGATTCGGACCGGGGAGCTGTTTTTT. It encodes CASSDAEIRTGELFF.

CDR3 sequence (DNA): TGTGCCAGCAACCGCGGACAGGGGCCCTATGGCTACACCTTC. It encodes CASNRGQGPYGYTF. The rearrangement uses TRBV2 and TRBJ1-2; 9 nucleotides match TRBD1. V was clipped by 7 bases and J by 4 bases; unmatched bases: 7. This CDR3 has 14 residues. The germline V gene encodes CDR1 SNHLY and CDR2 FYNNEI.

The CDR3 region is CASSLTGTAYEQYF. The DNA for the CDR3 is TGTGCCAGCAGCCTCACCGGGACTGCCTACGAGCAGTACTTC. V and J are TRBV27 and TRBJ2-7, with D possibly matching TRBD2 (6 bases). Deletions cut 6 bases from V and 2 bases from J, with 14 bases between. The CDR3 length is 14 residues. CDR1 is MNHEY, CDR2 SMNVEV, per germline (reference sequence).

The gene calls are TRBV5-1 and TRBJ2-7, with a tentative D call TRBD1 (5 bases). Trimming took 1 base from V and 3 from J, leaving 14 bases between them. The CDR3 runs 15 residues. From germline, CDR1 is SGHRS and CDR2 YFSETQ. CDR3 DNA: TGCGCCAGCAGCTTGTTGGGGCTAGGTGACTACGAGCAGTACTTC. It is translated as CASSLLGLGDYEQYF.

The genes are TRBV6-1 and TRBJ1-5; the match to TRBD1 covers 7 bases. Germline V gene sequence: CDR1 MNHNS, CDR2 SASEGT. The CDR3 sequence is 13 residues long. J was trimmed by 7 bases and V by 9 bases; bases with no gene match: 9. The CDR3 loop is CASFTGDRQPQHF. The CDR3 DNA follows: TGTGCCAGTTTTACAGGGGATCGACAGCCCCAGCATTTT.

In its sample, this clone was seen once. This rearrangement joins TRBV29-1 to TRBJ2-3; maybe TRBD2 (6 bases). The length of the CDR3 is 15 residues. Trimming took 8 bases from V and 0 from J, leaving 18 bases between them. Germline values: CDR1 SQVTM, CDR2 ANQGSEA. The CDR3 nucleotides are TGCAGCTCCATACTAGCACAGACTAGCACAGATACGCAGTATTTT. It is translated as CSSILAQTSTDTQYF.

This chain connects TRBV5-6 to TRBJ1-1; no reliable D call. Trimming removed 4 bases at V and 1 base at J, with 8 bases between. Germline CDR1 and CDR2: SGHDT and YYEEEE. This CDR3 contains 13 residues. The CDR3 DNA reads TGTGCCAGCAGCCCTAACAGGAACACTGAAGCTTTCTTT. It translates to CASSPNRNTEAFF.

The chain employs TRBV9 and TRBJ1-3; TRBD1 agrees at 7 bases. The CDR3 has 16 amino acids. Per the germline V gene, CDR1 is SGDLS and CDR2 is YYNGEE. J was trimmed by 0 bases and V by 1 base; bases with no gene match: 4. CDR3 region: CASSVSDRVSGNTIYF. DNA of the CDR3: TGTGCCAGCAGCGTAAGTGACAGGGTCTCTGGAAACACCATATATTTT.

Only one count was recorded for this clone. This chain joins TRBV15 and TRBJ1-2; D perhaps matches TRBD1 (6 bases). CDR3 length: 18 residues. V was clipped by 0 bases and J by 0 bases, with 17 bases between them. Germline V gene lookup returns CDR1 LNHNV and CDR2 YYDKDF (reference sequence). CDR3 region: CATSRDPGTFGANYGYTF. The CDR3 DNA is TGTGCCACCAGCAGAGACCCAGGGACATTCGGAGCTAACTATGGCTACACCTTC.

For the CDR3, the DNA is TGTGCCAGCAGCTTGATCGATGCGAAAACCGAGCAGTACTTC. It codes for CASSLIDAKTEQYF. The chain combines TRBV7-9 with TRBJ2-7; D gene ambiguous. Trimming took 3 bases from V and 6 from J, leaving 15 bases between them. The CDR3 sequence is 14 residues long. The germline V gene encodes CDR1 SEHNR and CDR2 FQNEAQ (reference sequence).

The chain links TRBV6-1 to TRBJ2-2, with 10 bases aligning to TRBD2. The germline gives CDR1 MNHNS, CDR2 SASEGT. V lost 0 bases, J lost 4 bases, and 14 bases stayed unmatched. The CDR3 has 20 amino acids. The CDR3: CASSEAFASGSPRGTGELFF. Written as DNA, the CDR3 is TGTGCCAGCAGTGAAGCGTTCGCTAGCGGGAGCCCCCGCGGCACCGGGGAGCTGTTTTTT.

The J gene is TRBJ1-4, the V gene TRBV6-4; 9 bases fit TRBD1. The CDR3 is 14 residues long. The germline V gene encodes CDR1 MRHNA and CDR2 SNTAGT. J gave up 6 bases and V 6 bases, and 5 bases lay outside the gene matches. The CDR3 nucleotides are TGTGCCAGCAGCCGGGACAGGGATGATGAAAAACTGTTTTTT. Amino acid sequence: CASSRDRDDEKLFF.

This CDR3 is CASSLGQAEAFF. The CDR3 DNA follows: TGTGCCAGCAGCTTAGGACAGGCTGAAGCTTTCTTT. The chain joins TRBV7-9 to TRBJ1-1, with TRBD1 as a possible D gene (6 bases). CDR1 and CDR2 from the germline V gene are SEHNR and FQNEAQ (reference sequence). This CDR3 is 12 amino acids long. Between the trimmed V and J ends, which lost 1 base and 6 bases, there was a span of 6 bases.

This sequence joins TRBV27 and TRBJ2-7; maybe TRBD1 (6 bases). Germline V gene data show CDR1 as MNHEY and CDR2 as SMNVEV (reference sequence). V dropped 0 bases and J dropped 1 base, with 10 bases sitting between them. The CDR3 is made up of 15 amino acids. DNA for the CDR3: TGTGCCAGCAGTTTATCGGCAGGGGATTCCTACGAGCAGTACTTC. It is translated as CASSLSAGDSYEQYF.

A remark on this clone: At one end, the junction sequence differs from germline, possibly due to a read error. Distinct nucleotide sequences in the sample also encode this CDR3. The genes are TRBV6-6 and TRBJ1-1, with D perhaps TRBD1 (6 bases). CDR1 and CDR2 from the germline V gene are MNHNY and SVGAGI (reference sequence). CDR3 length: 15 amino acids. CDR3 in DNA: TGTGCCAGCAGTTCCACTTCAGGGGTGGAAACTGAGGCTTTCTTT. Protein sequence: CASSSTSGVETEAFF.

The chain is built from TRBV6-5 and TRBJ1-1, with TRBD1 as a possible D gene (6 bases). CDR3 length equals 13 residues. Germline values: CDR1 MNHEY, CDR2 SVGAGI. The ends were cut back, 2 bases at V and 2 bases at J, with 6 bases in the middle. The CDR3: CASSYGTNTEAFF. In DNA, the CDR3 is TGTGCCAGCAGTTACGGGACAAACACTGAAGCTTTCTTT.

The chain is built from TRBV7-2 and TRBJ2-3, with 7 bases identical to TRBD2. Germline assignment: CDR1 SGHTA and CDR2 FQGNSA. V lost 5 bases and J lost 0; bases outside the gene matches: 8. CDR3 length: 16 residues. CDR3 loop: CASSPSLGGSTDTQYF. The DNA for the CDR3 is TGTGCCAGCAGCCCGTCCCTGGGGGGGAGCACAGATACGCAGTATTTT. Looking up the rest from reference TRBV7-2 and TRBJ2-3 gives the full variable domain: GAGVSQSPSNKVTEKGKDVELRCDPISGHTALYWYRQSLGQGLEFLIYFQGNSAPDKSGLPSDRFSAERTGGSVSTLTIQRTQQEDSAVYLCASSPSLGGSTDTQYFGPGTRLTVL.

The chain employs TRBV6-5 and TRBJ1-1; tentatively, D is TRBD1 (6 bases). Germline V gene data show CDR1 as MNHEY and CDR2 as SVGAGI. V gave up 1 base and J gave up 4 bases, with 13 bases separating them. This CDR3 has 15 residues. The CDR3 region has the DNA TGTGCCAGCAGTTACTTGGCGAGGGGGACCACTGAAGCTTTCTTT. Translating gives CASSYLARGTTEAFF.